This T cell receptor (beta chain) is from a study of shared clonotypes between healthy human individuals. Study results and limitations: Investigators expected sequencing depth to affect clonotype sharing among donors.

To make CD8 memory, CD45RO+ cells were put together with CCR7-negative CD45RA+ TemRA cells. This clone was seen a single time. Its antigen is undetermined. Profiled with immunoSEQ multiplex PCR; TCRdb holds only in-frame clones, not every one. The repertoire holds 300,000 to 400,000 clones, over 75% seen once, with about 16% in the top ten. The CDR3 runs 15 residues. Germline CDR1 and CDR2: SGHRS and YFSETQ. Trimming took off 1 base at V and 2 bases at J, with 12 bases between the two ends. The material sequenced was memory CD8+ T cells sorted from blood. The subset is: CD45RO+ cells pooled with CCR7-negative TemRA cells. The source is a man between 18 and 35 years old in good health. This sequence joins TRBV5-1 and TRBJ2-5; TRBD2 might be the D (7 bases). CDR3 nucleotides: TGCGCCAGCAGCTTGTTTGGGAGGGGGCAAGAGACCCAGTACTTC. Protein product: CASSLFGRGQETQYF.